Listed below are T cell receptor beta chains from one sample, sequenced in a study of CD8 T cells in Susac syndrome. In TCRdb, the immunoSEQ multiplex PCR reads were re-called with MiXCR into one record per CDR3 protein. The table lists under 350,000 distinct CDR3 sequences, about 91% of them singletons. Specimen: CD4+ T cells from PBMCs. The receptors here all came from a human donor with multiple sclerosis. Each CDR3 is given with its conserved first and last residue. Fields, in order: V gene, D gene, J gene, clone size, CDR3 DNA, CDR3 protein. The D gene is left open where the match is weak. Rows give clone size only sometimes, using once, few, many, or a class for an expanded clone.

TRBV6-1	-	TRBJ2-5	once	TGTGCCAGCAGTGAGGGGGGTCGGGAGACCCAGTACTTC	CASSEGGRETQYF
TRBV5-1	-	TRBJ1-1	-	TGCGCCAGCAGCTGGACTCAGGGGCCCACTGAAGCTTTCTTT	CASSWTQGPTEAFF
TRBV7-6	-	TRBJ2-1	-	TGTGCCAGCAGTCCCGACCAATGGGGACACAATGAGCAGTTCTTC	CASSPDQWGHNEQFF
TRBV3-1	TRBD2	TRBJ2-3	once	TGTGCCAGCAGCCTTCAACTAGCGGGAGGACCCACGCAGTATTTT	CASSLQLAGGPTQYF
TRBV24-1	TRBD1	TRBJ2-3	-	TGTGCCACCAGTGATTCGGACAGGCTCACAGATACGCAGTATTTT	CATSDSDRLTDTQYF
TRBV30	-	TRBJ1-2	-	TGTGCCTGGAGTCAGAACAACTATGGCTACACCTTC	CAWSQNNYGYTF
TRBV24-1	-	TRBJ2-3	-	TGTGCCACCTCGGGTGGCCCCGGCACAGATACGCAGTATTTT	CATSGGPGTDTQYF
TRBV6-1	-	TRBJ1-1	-	TGTGCCAGCAGTGAAGTAAGGGTCACTGAAGCTTTCTTT	CASSEVRVTEAFF
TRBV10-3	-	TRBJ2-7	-	TGTGCCATCAGTGCGGGTGTCAGGGGTCCCTACGAGCAGTACTTC	CAISAGVRGPYEQYF
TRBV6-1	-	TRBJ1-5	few	TGTGCCAGCAGAGAGGGGCAGATTCAGCCCCAGCATTTT	CASREGQIQPQHF
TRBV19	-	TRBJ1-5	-	TGTGCCAGTAGTTTGGTTGCGGGAAATAGCAATCAGCCCCAGCATTTT	CASSLVAGNSNQPQHF
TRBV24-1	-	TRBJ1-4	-	TGTGCCACCAGTGATTCCGGAAGAGCAACTAATGAAAAACTGTTTTTT	CATSDSGRATNEKLFF
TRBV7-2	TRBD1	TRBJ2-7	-	TGTGCCAGCACCAGACCCGACAGGGGGGTCTACGAGCAGTACTTC	CASTRPDRGVYEQYF
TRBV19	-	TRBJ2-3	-	TGTGCCAGTAGGCAAGGGAGCACAGATACGCAGTATTTT	CASRQGSTDTQYF
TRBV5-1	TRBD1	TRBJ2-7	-	TGCGCCAGCAGCTTTTCTCGGATGACCGGGACAGGGGGCTACGAGCAGTACTTC	CASSFSRMTGTGGYEQYF
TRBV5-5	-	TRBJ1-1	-	TGTGCCAGCAGCTCCGGTTTGGGGCAGGACACTGAAGCTTTCTTT	CASSSGLGQDTEAFF
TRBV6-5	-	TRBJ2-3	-	TGTGCCAGCAGAGAAAGCACAGATACGCAGTATTTT	CASRESTDTQYF
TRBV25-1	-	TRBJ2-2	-	TGTGCCAGCAGTGAGCGCGGGGCTGGCGGGGAGCTGTTTTTT	CASSERGAGGELFF
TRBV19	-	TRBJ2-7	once	TGTGCCAGTAGTGACCCCCGGGGGAAAGGTGAAGAGCAGTACTTC	CASSDPRGKGEEQYF
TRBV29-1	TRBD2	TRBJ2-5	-	TGCAGCGCTAAACCGGGACTAGCGATCCAAGAGACCCAGTACTTC	CSAKPGLAIQETQYF
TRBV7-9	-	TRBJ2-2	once	TGTGCCAGTCTTCTCGGAGCCGCGAACACCGGGGAGCTGTTTTTT	CASLLGAANTGELFF
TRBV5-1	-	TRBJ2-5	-	TGCGCCAGCAGCCGAGGGTCCGGAAGCAGGGTTCAAGAGACCCAGTACTTC	CASSRGSGSRVQETQYF
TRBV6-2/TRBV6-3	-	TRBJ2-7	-	TGTGCCAGCAGGATTTCCGGCCAGCCCTACGAGCAGTACTTC	CASRISGQPYEQYF
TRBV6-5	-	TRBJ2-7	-	TGTGCCAGCAGTTACTCGAACAGCCCGGGGTCCACCTACGAGCAGTACTTC	CASSYSNSPGSTYEQYF
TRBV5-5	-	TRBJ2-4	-	TGTGCCAGCAGCTTGGGACTGAGCAGAGCCAAAAACATTCAGTACTTC	CASSLGLSRAKNIQYF
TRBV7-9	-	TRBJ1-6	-	TGTGCCAGCAGCCCGGCGGGCTCCTATAATTCACCCCTCCACTTT	CASSPAGSYNSPLHF
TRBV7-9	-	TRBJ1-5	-	TGTGCCAGCAGCGAACTTCAGAATAGCAATCAGCCCCAGCATTTT	CASSELQNSNQPQHF
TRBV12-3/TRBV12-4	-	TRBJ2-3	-	TGTGCCAGCAGTTTATATGATCTCCTCCCAGATACGCAGTATTTT	CASSLYDLLPDTQYF
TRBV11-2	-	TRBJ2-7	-	TGTGCCAGCAGCTTAGTGATAGGAGTAACTCTCTACGAGCAGTACTTC	CASSLVIGVTLYEQYF
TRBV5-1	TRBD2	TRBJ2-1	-	TGCGCCAGCAGCTTGGGAGCGGGAGGGCCCTATGAGCAGTTCTTC	CASSLGAGGPYEQFF
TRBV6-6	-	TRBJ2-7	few	TGTGCCAGCAGTTTGGACGGTTCCTACGAGCAGTACTTC	CASSLDGSYEQYF
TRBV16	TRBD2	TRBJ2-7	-	TGTGCCAGCAGCTCACTCTTACCCGGGACTAGCGGGGGGCGGCGCTCCTACGAGCAGTACTTC	CASSSLLPGTSGGRRSYEQYF
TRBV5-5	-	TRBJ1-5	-	TGTGCCAGCAGCTTGATGGGCGGCAATCAGCCCCAGCATTTT	CASSLMGGNQPQHF
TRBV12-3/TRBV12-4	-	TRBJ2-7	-	TGTGCCAGCAGTTTCGCGGCAGGGTCGGCATACGAGCAGTACTTC	CASSFAAGSAYEQYF
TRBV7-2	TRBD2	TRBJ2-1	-	TGTGCCAGCAGCCGCCTAGGGACTAGCGGGAGGGGCTCCTACAATGAGCAGTTCTTC	CASSRLGTSGRGSYNEQFF
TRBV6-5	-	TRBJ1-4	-	TGTGCCAGCAGTTACTCGACGGGGAGGAAGGAAAAACTGTTTTTT	CASSYSTGRKEKLFF
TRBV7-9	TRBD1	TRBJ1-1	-	TGTGCCAGCAGCTTATTGACAGGGGCTGAAGCTTTCTTT	CASSLLTGAEAFF
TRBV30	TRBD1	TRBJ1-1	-	TGTGCCGGGGGTAGGGGGCGTGCTGAAGCTTTCTTT	CAGGRGRAEAFF
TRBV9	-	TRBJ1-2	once	TGTGCCAGCAGCTTTTTACCGGGACCCTCCGGCTACACCTTC	CASSFLPGPSGYTF
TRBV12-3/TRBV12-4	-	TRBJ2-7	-	TGTGCCAGCACCCGGGAACCGGGATTCCGATGGGAAGAGCAGTACTTC	CASTREPGFRWEEQYF
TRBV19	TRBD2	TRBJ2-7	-	TGTGCCAGTAGTATAAAGGTAGCGGGGCCGGTGTCCTACGAGCAGTACTTC	CASSIKVAGPVSYEQYF
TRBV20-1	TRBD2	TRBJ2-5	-	TGCAGTGCTAGCGGGGGGGGTCCCGAGACCCAGTACTTC	CSASGGGPETQYF
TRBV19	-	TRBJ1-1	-	TGTGCCAGTAGTATAACGGGACACATCTATGAAGCTTTCTTT	CASSITGHIYEAFF
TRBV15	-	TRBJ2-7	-	TGTGCCACCAGCAGAGTTCGGGCCGACCCTAGGTACGAGCAGTACTTC	CATSRVRADPRYEQYF
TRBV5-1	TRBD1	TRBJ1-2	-	TGCGCCAGCAGCTGGGACAGCTATGGCTACACCTTC	CASSWDSYGYTF
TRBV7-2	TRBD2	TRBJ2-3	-	TGTGCCAGCAGCCCTCCTGGACTAGCGGGGGGCACAGATACGCAGTATTTT	CASSPPGLAGGTDTQYF
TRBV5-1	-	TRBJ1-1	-	TGCGCCAGCAGCTTGGGACGAGGGGGTGGCACTGAAGCTTTCTTT	CASSLGRGGGTEAFF
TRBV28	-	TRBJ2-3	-	TGTGCCAGCAGTTTAGGAAGCTTCGCGTTCGGAGGCACAGATACGCAGTATTTT	CASSLGSFAFGGTDTQYF
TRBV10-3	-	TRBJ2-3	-	TGTGCCACCGATGGGGGCACAGATACGCAGTATTTT	CATDGGTDTQYF